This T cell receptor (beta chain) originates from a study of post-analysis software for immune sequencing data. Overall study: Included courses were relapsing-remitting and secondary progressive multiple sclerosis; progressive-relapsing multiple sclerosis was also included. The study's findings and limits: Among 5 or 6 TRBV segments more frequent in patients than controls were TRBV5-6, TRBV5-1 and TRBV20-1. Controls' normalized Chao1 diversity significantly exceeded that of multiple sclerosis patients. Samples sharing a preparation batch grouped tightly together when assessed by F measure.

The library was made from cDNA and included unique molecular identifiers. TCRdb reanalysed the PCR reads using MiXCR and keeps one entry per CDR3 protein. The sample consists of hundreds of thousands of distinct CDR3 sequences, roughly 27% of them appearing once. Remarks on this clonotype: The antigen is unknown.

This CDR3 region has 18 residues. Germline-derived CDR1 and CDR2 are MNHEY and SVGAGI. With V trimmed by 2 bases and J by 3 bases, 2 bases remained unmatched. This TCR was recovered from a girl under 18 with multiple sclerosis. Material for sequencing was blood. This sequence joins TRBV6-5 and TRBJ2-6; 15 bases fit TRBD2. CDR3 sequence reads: CASSYRTSGRVGANVLTF. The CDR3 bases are TGTGCCAGCAGTTACCGGACTAGCGGGAGGGTTGGGGCCAACGTCCTGACTTTC.